Below, 21 T cell receptor beta chains from the same sample are listed, as sequenced in a study of spatial heterogeneity in lung cancer. Stated time point: sample taken at primary tumor resection. TCRs were sequenced from unsorted whole RNA of tumor, nontumor lung or PBMC. TCRdb passed the 5' RACE reads through MiXCR, listing each CDR3 protein once. This sample has about 4,400 distinct CDR3 sequences, with about a fifth found just once. The source material was normal lung tissue next to the tumor, sampled at surgery. The receptors shown here come from a female donor with early-stage non-small cell lung cancer.

This clonotype is labeled medium-sized (0.01 to 0.1%). This beta chain is an unintended read in a library built for alpha chains; its size means little. This chain links TRBV7-2 with TRBJ1-1, with D hard to call. The CDR3 runs 13 residues. Trimming pared 5 bases from V and 6 bases from J, leaving 13 bases between. Germline CDR1 and CDR2: SGHTA and FQGNSA. The CDR3 nucleotides are TGTGCCAGCAGCCGTAAGGTCGGGGCTGAAGCTTTCTTT. Its protein product is CASSRKVGAEAFF.

This clonotype is a singleton in its sample. Being off target in a library aimed at alpha chains, this beta chain has a size of little meaning. The CDR3 loop reads CSADRLARYNEQFF. DNA for the CDR3: TGCAGTGCCGATAGACTAGCTCGGTACAATGAGCAGTTCTTC. The V and J genes are TRBV20-1 and TRBJ2-1; the match to TRBD2 covers 7 bases. J gave up 4 bases and V 6 bases, and 9 bases lay outside the gene matches. Germline V gene sequence: CDR1 DFQATT, CDR2 SNEGSKA (reference sequence). There are 14 residues in the CDR3.

Sample share makes this clonotype medium-sized. The size of this beta chain means little, since it is a stray read in a library made for alpha chains. V and J are TRBV28 and TRBJ1-2; no firm D call. CDR1 and CDR2 (germline): MDHEN, SYDVKM. The CDR3 loop spans 14 amino acids. The V and J ends lost 7 bases and 1 base respectively, with 13 bases between them. The CDR3 spells CASTSSEGNYGYTF. The CDR3 DNA reads as TGTGCCAGCACGTCTTCCGAGGGTAACTATGGCTACACCTTC.

Note on this clonotype: This beta chain was picked up by a library intended for alpha chains and is off target, so its count carries little meaning. The chain links TRBV20-1 to TRBJ2-3, with 8 bases lining up with TRBD2. CDR3 size: 15 residues. Germline assignment: CDR1 DFQATT and CDR2 SNEGSKA (reference sequence). V lost 6 bases and J lost 3; bases outside the gene matches: 11. The CDR3 loop is CSAEPGGGTTDTQYF. The CDR3 DNA follows: TGCAGTGCCGAACCTGGCGGGGGGACGACAGATACGCAGTATTTT.

By its share, this clonotype is medium-sized. With the library built for alpha chains, this beta chain is off target and its frequency is not meaningful. The rearrangement links TRBV5-1 to TRBJ2-1, with 8 nucleotides matching TRBD1. This CDR3 comprises 14 residues. Unmatched junction bases numbered 12, after V lost 2 bases and J lost 14 bases. Germline V gives CDR1 SGHRS, CDR2 YFSETQ. CDR3 DNA: TGCGCCAGCAGCTTAACCCCCTGGGGACAGGATAAGTTCTTC. It encodes CASSLTPWGQDKFF. Variable domain in full (rest from reference TRBV5-1 and TRBJ2-1): KAGVTQTPRYLIKTRGQQVTLSCSPISGHRSVSWYQQTPGQGLQFLFEYFSETQRNKGNFPGRFSGRQFSNSRSEMNVSTLELGDSALYLCASSLTPWGQDKFFGPGTRLTVL.

A note on this clonotype: Since the library was made to target alpha chains, this beta chain is a stray read and its abundance is not meaningful. V and J are TRBV7-9 and TRBJ2-3; D unclear. V lost 7 bases to trimming and J lost 3 bases, with 5 bases between them. This CDR3 comprises 11 residues. Per the germline V gene, CDR1 is SEHNR and CDR2 is FQNEAQ (reference sequence). CDR3 residues: CASTRTDTQYF. Written as DNA, the CDR3 is TGTGCCAGCACCCGGACAGATACGCAGTATTTT.

This clonotype was seen ten or more times. Because the library targeted alpha chains, this beta chain is an off-target read whose size means little. This chain uses TRBV7-2 with TRBJ2-5; 10 bases agree with TRBD2. The CDR3 is 15 amino acids. V shed 2 bases and J 1 base; nucleotides not matched to a gene: 1. Germline V gives CDR1 SGHTA, CDR2 FQGNSA. The CDR3 region has the DNA TGTGCCAGCAGCTTACAGCGGGGGGGCCAAGAGACCCAGTACTTC. This codes for CASSLQRGGQETQYF.

At least ten counts were recorded for this clonotype. This beta chain was picked up by a library intended for alpha chains and is off target, so its count carries little meaning. The V call is TRBV5-1, the J call TRBJ1-1; a possible D gene is TRBD1 (6 bases). The V gene lost 0 bases and the J gene lost 2 bases, with 8 bases spanning the gap. The germline V gene has CDR1 SGHRS and CDR2 YFSETQ. The CDR3 is 14 amino acids. The CDR3 protein is CASSLEGGNTEAFF. The CDR3 region has the DNA TGCGCCAGCAGCTTGGAGGGGGGCAACACTGAAGCTTTCTTT.

This clonotype was counted many times. This beta chain represents an off-target read in a library built for alpha chains; its size is of limited meaning. The V and J genes are TRBV5-4 and TRBJ2-1; 12 bases are a match to TRBD1. V lost 3 bases and J lost 8; bases outside the gene matches: 3. CDR1 SGHNT and CDR2 YYREEE come from the germline V gene (reference sequence). This CDR3 comprises 14 residues. The DNA of the CDR3 is TGTGCCAGCAGCTCGGGACAGGGGGCGGATGAGCAGTTCTTC. It yields the protein CASSSGQGADEQFF.

This clonotype counts as medium-sized (0.01 to 0.1%). Within a library made for alpha chains, this beta chain is off target, and its count is uninformative. J is TRBJ2-6 and V is TRBV12-3 or TRBV12-4; a possible D gene is TRBD1 (6 bases). The CDR3 loop spans 15 amino acids. V was shortened by 7 bases and J by 4 bases, with 14 bases between the two germline ends. The CDR3 bases are TGTGCCAGCACCCCCAGGGGCTCCGGGGCCAACGTCCTGACTTTC. This translates into CASTPRGSGANVLTF.

In this sample, this clonotype is medium-sized. As an off-target read in a library built for alpha chains, this beta chain has a frequency of little significance. This rearrangement joins TRBV7-9 to TRBJ2-6; the D is unclear. Trimming shortened V by 3 bases and J by 0 bases, and 3 bases separated the two germline ends. CDR3 length equals 14 residues. Germline CDR1 and CDR2: SEHNR and FQNEAQ (reference sequence). For the CDR3, the DNA is TGTGCCAGCAGCTTTTTCTCTGGGGCCAACGTCCTGACTTTC. This translates into CASSFFSGANVLTF.

In this sample, this clonotype is medium-sized (0.01 to 0.1%). This beta chain slipped into a library made for alpha chains as a stray read, so its size is not meaningful. The CDR3, as DNA: TGTGCCAGCAGCCAAGAATGGTCAAGCATTCCTTTCTCCTACGAGCAGTACTTC. Its protein is CASSQEWSSIPFSYEQYF. The V and J genes are TRBV14 and TRBJ2-7, with D unresolved. The CDR3 is 18 residues long. CDR1 and CDR2 (germline): SGHDN, FVKESK. V was cut by 0 bases and J by 0 bases, with 18 bases left in between.

In regard to this clonotype: This beta chain appears as a stray read in a library generated for alpha chains; its size is not informative. V usage is TRBV6-5 and J usage is TRBJ1-3; D unclear. The CDR3 covers 14 residues. The germline V gene has CDR1 MNHEY and CDR2 SVGAGI. Trimming shortened V by 5 bases and J by 6 bases, and 14 bases separated the two germline ends. CDR3 bases: TGTGCCAGCAGTGGAACCGCCAGTGAAAACACCATATATTTT. Encoded protein: CASSGTASENTIYF.

A word on this clonotype: This beta chain turned up in a library designed for alpha chains; as an off-target read, its abundance says little. The J gene is TRBJ2-5, the V gene TRBV12-5; D not resolved. V lost 2 bases, J lost 11 bases, and 6 bases lay in between. The V gene's germline CDR1 is LGHNT and CDR2 FRNRAP. The CDR3 extends over 10 amino acids. The CDR3, as DNA: TGTGCTAGTGGTTTGCCCTCACAGTACTTC. This codes for CASGLPSQYF.

As for this clonotype: Since it is a stray read in a library aimed at alpha chains, this beta chain has a size that is not meaningful. This rearrangement joins TRBV20-1 to TRBJ2-1, with TRBD2 matching over 7 bases. Germline values: CDR1 DFQATT, CDR2 SNEGSKA (reference sequence). This CDR3 contains 13 residues. The V gene end was trimmed by 3 bases and the J gene end by 8 bases; junction bases not matched to a gene: 7. The CDR3 reads CSASGRNTDEQFF. CDR3 DNA sequence: TGCAGTGCTAGCGGGAGGAACACCGATGAGCAGTTCTTC.

By its share, this clonotype is medium-sized. Because this beta chain is a stray read in a library intended to capture alpha chains, its abundance should not be given much weight. The gene calls are TRBV24-1 and TRBJ2-6, with a weak D call TRBD2 (5 bases). Germline V gene data show CDR1 as KGHDR and CDR2 as SFDVKD. The V end was cut by 7 bases, the J end by 1 base, with 13 bases between. The CDR3 sequence is 16 residues long. CDR3 sequence (DNA): TGTGCCACCAGCCCTGGCGGGCCGTCTGGGGCCAACGTCCTGACTTTC. Translating it yields CATSPGGPSGANVLTF.

Concerning this clonotype: This beta chain came through as a stray read in a library set up for alpha chains, and its size says little. The CDR3 protein is CASRYVRGVYGYTF. CDR3 DNA sequence: TGTGCCAGCAGATACGTACGAGGCGTCTATGGCTACACCTTC. The V and J genes are TRBV2 and TRBJ1-2, with D unresolved. Germline V gene lookup returns CDR1 SNHLY and CDR2 FYNNEI. Trimming took 6 bases from V and 4 from J, leaving 15 bases between them. The CDR3 covers 14 residues.

By share of the sample, this clonotype is medium-sized (0.01 to 0.1%). Little can be read into the size of this beta chain, an off-target read in a library designed for alpha chains. The chain combines TRBV20-1 with TRBJ2-7; D tentatively reads TRBD1 or TRBD2 (5 bases each). Per germline, CDR1 DFQATT and CDR2 SNEGSKA (reference sequence). Trimming shortened V by 6 bases and J by 2 bases, and 17 bases separated the two germline ends. There are 14 residues in the CDR3. The CDR3 DNA sequence: TGCAGTGCCCTGGGGGAGTCTTTACCCTACGAGCAGTACTTC. Amino acids: CSALGESLPYEQYF.

This clonotype showed up many times. The library was designed around alpha chains, so this beta chain is a stray read whose abundance carries little weight. The chain uses TRBV3-1 and TRBJ2-7; 7 bases align to TRBD2. The V segment lost 0 bases and the J segment 2 bases; nucleotides outside the gene matches: 4. The germline gives CDR1 LGHDT, CDR2 YNNKEL (reference sequence). The CDR3 runs 15 residues. The CDR3 is CASSQEQLAAYEQYF. Here the CDR3 DNA reads TGTGCCAGCAGCCAAGAACAGCTAGCGGCCTACGAGCAGTACTTC.

Within the sample, this clonotype is medium-sized. This beta chain lies outside the target of a library built for alpha chains; its clone size means little. The gene calls are TRBV9 and TRBJ2-2; D gene ambiguous. The germline V and J ends were trimmed by 0 bases and 4 bases, with 7 bases remaining between them. Per the germline V gene, CDR1 is SGDLS and CDR2 is YYNGEE. This CDR3 is built from 14 residues. CDR3 bases: TGTGCCAGCAGCGTAGGAGCGTCCACCGGGGAGCTGTTTTTT. Its translation: CASSVGASTGELFF. The whole variable domain, remainder taken from reference TRBV9 and TRBJ2-2, is DSGVTQTPKHLITATGQRVTLRCSPRSGDLSVYWYQQSLDQGLQFLIQYYNGEERAKGNILERFSAQQFPDLHSELNLSSLELGDSALYFCASSVGASTGELFFGEGSRLTVL.

By share, this clonotype ranks as medium-sized. As an off-target read in a library built for alpha chains, this beta chain has a frequency of little significance. The chain joins TRBV7-3 to TRBJ2-5, with 10 bases lining up with TRBD2. Germline assignment: CDR1 SGHTA and CDR2 FQGTGA. The CDR3 totals 16 residues. V shed 0 bases, J shed 2 bases, and the junction held 3 bases outside the gene matches. The CDR3 DNA reads TGTGCCAGCAGCTTAACCGGGACTAGCGTTCAAGAGACCCAGTACTTC. This codes for CASSLTGTSVQETQYF.